This TCR beta chain was retrieved from a study of cytomegalovirus exposure and HLA in healthy donors. Regarding the study as a whole: CMV serostatus was the sole immune exposure data available. Altogether, 164 TCR beta chains were recorded as cytomegalovirus-associated. In an earlier analysis, in approximately 630 donors, most V segments appeared productive either ~87% or ~30% of the time. Analyzed later, most CMV-associated TCR beta chains appeared HLA-restricted.

V was trimmed by 5 bases and J by 4 bases, leaving 17 bases between them. Germline assignment: CDR1 SEHNR and CDR2 FQNEAQ (reference sequence). The CDR3 is made up of 15 amino acids. The PCR ran on 60 Vbeta and 13 Jbeta primers. Method: immunoSEQ multiplex PCR; TCRdb's copy keeps in-frame clones and lacks some. The sample is made up of 180,000 or so clones, and the top ten hold less than 0.95% of it. Notes on this clone: What it recognizes is unknown.

The TCR originated in a woman in her late teens or twenties in good health and CMV-seropositive. The specimen was PBMCs. This chain links TRBV7-9 with TRBJ1-2, with a weak D call TRBD1 (6 bases). CDR3 residues: CASSPRQDEGYGYTF. The CDR3 DNA is TGTGCCAGCAGCCCCCGACAGGACGAAGGCTATGGCTACACCTTC.